This T cell receptor (beta chain) was recovered during a study of radiotherapy plus CTLA-4 blockade in lung cancer. Libraries were prepared by immunoSEQ multiplex PCR; TCRdb keeps only in-frame clonotypes and omits some of them. The sample has approximately 40,000 clones; 55% to 75% are singletons. Regarding the study as a whole: Reportedly, early blood T cell clone dynamics best predicted response, with interferon-beta.

Regarding this clone: The antigen is not known.

The CDR3 is 12 amino acids. The V and J ends lost 1 base and 12 bases respectively, with 11 bases between them. CDR1 SGHDT and CDR2 YYEEEE come from the germline V gene. The V gene is TRBV5-6, the J gene TRBJ2-1; perhaps TRBD1 as D (6 bases). The clonotype comes from a human donor with non-small cell lung cancer who had stable disease on radiotherapy plus ipilimumab. Here the sequenced sample was peripheral blood, taken from a patient treated with radiotherapy plus ipilimumab. CDR3 sequence (DNA): TGTGCCAGCAGCTTGTATCAGGGGCGGCAGTTCTTC. Amino acids: CASSLYQGRQFF.